This entry concerns a single TCR beta chain. Its specific antigen is unknown. Per-base quality was not reported, and no clone a single base away is much larger than it. The data stem from a study of OX40 agonist ivuxolimab in advanced cancers. For the wider study: The costimulatory receptor OX40 (CD134) was targeted by ivuxolimab, a fully human IgG2 agonistic monoclonal antibody. Intravenous ivuxolimab was administered to patients every 2 weeks at six dose levels: 0.01, 0.1, 0.3, 1.5, 3 and 10 mg/kg. Of the approximately 50 dose-escalation patients, hepatocellular carcinoma was present in around 20, melanoma in roughly 15, renal cell carcinoma in 9 and head and neck cancer in 9. The dose-escalation cohort was approximately 83% male with a mean age of roughly 60 years, ranging from roughly 23 to 85. Patients were allowed to have had prior anti-PD-1, anti-PD-L1 or anti-CTLA-4 therapy, and more than 35% of the dose-escalation patients had been treated with checkpoint inhibitors. Three dose-escalation patients achieved partial responses, one with hepatocellular carcinoma and two with cutaneous melanoma. Peripheral TCRbeta sequencing aimed to test whether ivuxolimab altered TCR sequence diversity and caused clonal T-cell expansion. The paper describes the monotherapy dose-escalation part (N ≈ 49 patients) of the phase I trial of ivuxolimab.

Here is what the overall study found, with its caveats: Low levels of normalized T-cell clonal expansion were also seen in some patients who did not respond. After ivuxolimab, expanded clones were on average more numerous among CD8+ T cells than among CD4+ T cells. At doses from 0.1 to 3.0 mg/kg, clonal expansion was seen in both CD4+ and CD8+ blood T cells between baseline and week 6. The antigen specificity of the peripheral T cells that underwent clonal expansion was not determined. In partial responders in the 0.1-3.0 mg/kg groups, normalized peripheral clonal expansion was found to be among the lowest, especially among CD8+ T cells.

To sequence the TCRbeta CDR3 region, genomic DNA was isolated from the sorted cells. TCRbeta CDR3 regions were sequenced using the immunoSEQ Assay. TCRdb retrieved this table from immuneACCESS and kept in-frame rearrangements only. Not all clones are present; in checked studies, unresolved V genes account for under half, and no reason is known for the remainder. The sample table shows 44,000 or so clones, and 80% to 90% are seen once. Around 3.5% of the sample comes from the top ten. The CDR3 runs 16 residues from the cysteine to the phenylalanine. Only the CDR3 portion is preserved as DNA: 48 bases, with reading frame beginning at the first base. Based on the germline V gene (reference sequence), the CDR1 and CDR2 sequences are MNHNY and SVGAGI. Compared with germline, V lacks 6 bases and J lacks 2 bases; bases without a gene match: 6. The trial excluded patients who had a history of autoimmune disease or were on systemic immunosuppression. In every dose cohort, peripheral blood was drawn for TCR sequencing at baseline, cycle 4 day 1, and cycle 7 day 1. Samples were obtained from an open-label, multicenter, first-in-human phase I dose-escalation trial of ivuxolimab. Adults with locally advanced or metastatic melanoma, renal cell, hepatocellular, or head and neck squamous cell carcinoma were enrolled in the trial. Before TCR sequencing, CD4+ T cells and CD8+ T cells were sorted from peripheral blood as separate populations.

This receptor was obtained from an adult with an advanced solid tumor such as melanoma, head and neck, liver or kidney cancer. Recombination connected TRBV6-6 to TRBJ1-6, with 8 central nucleotides matching TRBD1. Sequences were derived from CD4+ or CD8+ T cells sorted from blood, sampled in a trial of the OX40 agonist ivuxolimab. Here the CDR3 is given as CASRLGGQAYNSPLHF. The nucleotides read TGTGCCAGCAGACTCGGGGGACAGGCCTATAATTCACCCCTCCACTTT.